A single TCR beta chain is shown here with its context. These data are taken from a study of PD-1 blockade in classical Hodgkin lymphoma. Assay used: immunoSEQ multiplex PCR; TCRdb lists only in-frame clones, some missing. The sample shows about 97,000 clones, approximately 83% of them seen only once. From germline, CDR1 is SGHAT and CDR2 FQNNGV. CDR3 length: 15 amino acids. V shed 5 bases, J shed 8 bases, and the junction held 12 bases outside the gene matches. The patients all showed relapse after autologous stem cell transplantation, while their brentuximab vedotin exposure varied. This TCR was recovered from a human donor with classical Hodgkin lymphoma. The sequencing used peripheral blood mononuclear cells (PBMCs), collected at baseline. The chain couples TRBV11-2 to TRBJ2-1; TRBD2 matches 7 bases. The CDR3 DNA is TGTGCCAGCAGCAGCGGGACTCACCTGAGGGATGAGCAGTTCTTC. Protein sequence: CASSSGTHLRDEQFF.